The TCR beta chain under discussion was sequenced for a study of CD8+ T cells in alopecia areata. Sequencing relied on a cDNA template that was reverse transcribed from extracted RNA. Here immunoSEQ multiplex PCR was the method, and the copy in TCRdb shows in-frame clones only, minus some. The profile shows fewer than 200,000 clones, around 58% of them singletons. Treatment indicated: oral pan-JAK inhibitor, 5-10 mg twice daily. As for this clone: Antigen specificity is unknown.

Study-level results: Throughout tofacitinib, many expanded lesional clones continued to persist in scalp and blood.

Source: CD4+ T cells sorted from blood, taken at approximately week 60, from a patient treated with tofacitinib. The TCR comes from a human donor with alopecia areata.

CDR3 sequence reads: CASSRANRATGELFF. The CDR3 nucleotides read TGTGCCAGCAGCAGAGCGAACAGGGCCACCGGGGAGCTGTTTTTT. The rearrangement uses TRBV27 and TRBJ2-2; perhaps TRBD1 as D (6 bases). V lost 6 bases, J lost 4 bases, and 15 bases lay in between. The CDR3 is made up of 15 amino acids. Per the germline V gene, CDR1 is MNHEY and CDR2 is SMNVEV (reference sequence).